The rows below give T cell receptor beta chains drawn from one sample of a study of blood T cell repertoires in COVID-19. Only in-frame clones appear in the TCRdb table, and some are missing; sequencing was by immunoSEQ multiplex PCR. The sample shows roughly 160,000 clones, 65% to 85% of them seen only once. Sequencing was done on a sample of peripheral blood. These receptors were collected from a woman aged 55-69 years with acute or convalescent COVID-19. The conserved cysteine and the conserved F or W are not part of the CDR3 here. Clone sizes are given selectively: once, few, many, or a class where the clone is expanded.

TRBV24-1	TRBJ1-1	.	ATRQGRLESAEAF
TRBV18	TRBJ1-3	.	ASSSTGSGNTIY
TRBV12-3/TRBV12-4	TRBJ1-6	.	ASSFPRSPLH
TRBV19	TRBJ1-5	.	ASSISSYSNQPQH
TRBV7-3	TRBJ2-2	.	ASITPGPLNTGELF
TRBV5-1	TRBJ2-1	.	ASSSSGTSKF
TRBV28	TRBJ2-1	.	ASSSPRLAPYNEQF
TRBV12-3/TRBV12-4	TRBJ2-7	.	ASRQLAYEQY
TRBV7-2	TRBJ2-3	.	ASSYSLGGARTDTQY
TRBV4-1	TRBJ2-7	.	ASSQEEDISYEQY
TRBV6-1	TRBJ2-2	.	ASSASSGGLYTGELF
TRBV7-2	TRBJ2-7	once	ASSLSPVALYEQY
TRBV2	TRBJ2-7	.	ASSDWAEYEQY
TRBV24-1	TRBJ1-4	.	ATDYRANHEKLF
TRBV4-1	TRBJ2-5	.	ASSLSHRGASLKETQY
TRBV4-1	TRBJ1-4	.	ASSQALVGTGREKLF
TRBV4-1	TRBJ2-5	.	ASSPDSAEETQY
TRBV2	TRBJ1-5	.	ASRNRGQPQH
TRBV24-1	TRBJ2-7	once	ATSDARDRVHEQY
TRBV6-1	TRBJ1-5	.	ASSENDSSQPQH
TRBV11-2	TRBJ2-4	.	ASSLTGSGGPSGNIQY
TRBV7-9	TRBJ1-2	few	ASSPGTGLGGYT
TRBV5-1	TRBJ2-7	once	ASSLQVLGAGEQY
TRBV4-2	TRBJ1-4	.	ASSQDRGENEKLF
TRBV2	TRBJ1-4	.	ASSSSGTGSEKLF
TRBV20-1	TRBJ2-4	.	SASDRGLAKNIQY
TRBV7-2	TRBJ1-5	.	ASSLAKGTGHSNQPQH
TRBV14	TRBJ2-7	.	ASSPFHRSSYEQY
TRBV5-1	TRBJ2-7	.	ASSSPGGGLNEQY
TRBV5-4	TRBJ1-6	.	ASSSRDRGNSPLH
TRBV4-2	TRBJ1-2	.	ASSQKDGIDGSNYGYT
TRBV5-5	TRBJ1-4	.	ASSLGRGRFNEKLF
TRBV11-2	TRBJ2-2	.	ASSVDRGQDGELF
TRBV7-2	TRBJ1-2	.	ASSLLGAVGYGYT
TRBV5-6	TRBJ2-5	.	ASSLEAAGWETQY
TRBV27	TRBJ1-4	.	ASSIIPTGAYNEKLF
TRBV6-5	TRBJ2-1	.	ASSQTVYNEQF
TRBV3-1/TRBV3-2	TRBJ1-6	.	ASSTTIQGSPLH
TRBV27	TRBJ1-5	.	ASRTTGGGQPQH
TRBV3-1/TRBV3-2	TRBJ2-1	.	ASSQGAGNEQF
TRBV29-1	TRBJ2-7	.	SVDPGQGYEQY
TRBV28	TRBJ1-5	.	ASGVTQH
TRBV10-3	TRBJ1-6	few	ASGQLSPLH
TRBV6-5	TRBJ1-5	.	ASLGAGPQH
TRBV3-1/TRBV3-2	TRBJ2-1	.	ASSPSGGTGNEQF
TRBV5-8	TRBJ2-7	.	ASTGYEQY
TRBV3-1/TRBV3-2	TRBJ1-2	.	ASSQGGTGGGYT
TRBV14	TRBJ2-7	.	ASSRVRGYEQY
TRBV9	TRBJ1-4	.	ASAGANEKLF
TRBV27	TRBJ1-1	.	ASRYVWGDNTEAF
TRBV19	TRBJ2-7	.	ASGQEPYEQY
TRBV6-5	TRBJ2-3	.	ASSYSRQGSTQY